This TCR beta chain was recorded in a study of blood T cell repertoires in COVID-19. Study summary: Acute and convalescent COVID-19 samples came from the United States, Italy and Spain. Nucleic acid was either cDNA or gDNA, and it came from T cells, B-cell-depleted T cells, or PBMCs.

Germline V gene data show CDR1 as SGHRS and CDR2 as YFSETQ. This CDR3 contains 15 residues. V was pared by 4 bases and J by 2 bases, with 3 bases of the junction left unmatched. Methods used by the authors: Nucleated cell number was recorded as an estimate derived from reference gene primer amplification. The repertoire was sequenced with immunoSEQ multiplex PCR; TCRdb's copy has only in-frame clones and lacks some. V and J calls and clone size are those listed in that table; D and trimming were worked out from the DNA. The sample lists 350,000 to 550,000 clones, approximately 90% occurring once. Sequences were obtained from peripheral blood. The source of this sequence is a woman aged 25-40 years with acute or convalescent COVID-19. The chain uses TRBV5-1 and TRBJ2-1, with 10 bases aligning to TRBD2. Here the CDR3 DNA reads TGCGCCAGCAGCCCTAGCGGGGGCACCTACAATGAGCAGTTCTTC. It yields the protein CASSPSGGTYNEQFF.